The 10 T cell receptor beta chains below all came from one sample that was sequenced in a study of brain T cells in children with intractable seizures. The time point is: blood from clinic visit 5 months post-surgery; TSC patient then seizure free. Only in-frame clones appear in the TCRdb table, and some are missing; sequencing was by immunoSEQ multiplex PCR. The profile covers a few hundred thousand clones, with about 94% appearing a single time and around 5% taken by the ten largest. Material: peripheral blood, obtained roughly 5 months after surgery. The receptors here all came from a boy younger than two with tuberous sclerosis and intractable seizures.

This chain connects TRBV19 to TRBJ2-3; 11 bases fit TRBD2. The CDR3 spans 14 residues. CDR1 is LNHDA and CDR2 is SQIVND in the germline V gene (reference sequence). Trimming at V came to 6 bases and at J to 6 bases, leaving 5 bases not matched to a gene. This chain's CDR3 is CASRGTSGGDTQYF. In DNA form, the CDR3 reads TGTGCCAGTAGGGGGACTAGCGGAGGCGATACGCAGTATTTT.

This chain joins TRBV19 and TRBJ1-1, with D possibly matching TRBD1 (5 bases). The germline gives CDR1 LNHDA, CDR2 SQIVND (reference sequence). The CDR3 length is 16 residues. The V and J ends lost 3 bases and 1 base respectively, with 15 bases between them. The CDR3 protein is CASSMGPPRGNTEAFF. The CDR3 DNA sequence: TGTGCCAGTAGTATGGGACCACCCCGAGGGAACACTGAAGCTTTCTTT.

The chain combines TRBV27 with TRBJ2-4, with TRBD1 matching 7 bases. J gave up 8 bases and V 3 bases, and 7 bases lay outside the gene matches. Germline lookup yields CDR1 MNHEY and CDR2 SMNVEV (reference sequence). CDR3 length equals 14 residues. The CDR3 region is CASSLTGIGDIQYF. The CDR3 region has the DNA TGTGCCAGCAGTTTGACAGGGATCGGGGACATTCAGTACTTC.

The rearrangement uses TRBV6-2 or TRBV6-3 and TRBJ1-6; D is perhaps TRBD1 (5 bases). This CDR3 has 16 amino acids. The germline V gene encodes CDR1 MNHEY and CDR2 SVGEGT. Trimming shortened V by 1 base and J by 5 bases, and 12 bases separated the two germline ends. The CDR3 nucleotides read TGTGCCAGCAGTTACTTCGGGACTGTCGATAATTCACCCCTCCACTTT. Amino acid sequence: CASSYFGTVDNSPLHF.

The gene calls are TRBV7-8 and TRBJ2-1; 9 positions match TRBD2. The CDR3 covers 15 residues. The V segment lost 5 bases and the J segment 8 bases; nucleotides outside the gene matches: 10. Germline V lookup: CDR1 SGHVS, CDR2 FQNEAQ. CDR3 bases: TGTGCCAGCAGCCAAGCTGGCGGGAGGGCGGATGAGCAGTTCTTC. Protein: CASSQAGGRADEQFF. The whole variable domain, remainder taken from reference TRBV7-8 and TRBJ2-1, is GAGVSQSPRYKVAKRGQDVALRCDPISGHVSLFWYQQALGQGPEFLTYFQNEAQLDKSGLPSDRFFAERPEGSVSTLKIQRTQQEDSAVYLCASSQAGGRADEQFFGPGTRLTVL.

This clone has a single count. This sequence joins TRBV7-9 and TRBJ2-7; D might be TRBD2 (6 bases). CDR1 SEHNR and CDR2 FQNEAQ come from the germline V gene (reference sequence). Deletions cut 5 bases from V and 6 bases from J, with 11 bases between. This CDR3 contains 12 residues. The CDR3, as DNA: TGTGCCAGCAGCCTAGGGACTGTCGAGCAGTACTTC. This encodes CASSLGTVEQYF.

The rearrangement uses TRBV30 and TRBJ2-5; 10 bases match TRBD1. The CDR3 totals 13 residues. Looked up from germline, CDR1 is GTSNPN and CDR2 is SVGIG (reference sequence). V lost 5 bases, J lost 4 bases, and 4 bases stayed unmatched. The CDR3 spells CAWGTGAGETQYF. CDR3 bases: TGTGCCTGGGGGACAGGGGCGGGAGAGACCCAGTACTTC. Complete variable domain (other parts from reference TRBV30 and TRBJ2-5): SQTIHQWPATLVQPVGSPLSLECTVEGTSNPNLYWYRQAAGRGLQLLFYSVGIGQISSEVPQNLSASRPQDRQFILSSKKLLLSDSGFYLCAWGTGAGETQYFGPGTRLLVL.

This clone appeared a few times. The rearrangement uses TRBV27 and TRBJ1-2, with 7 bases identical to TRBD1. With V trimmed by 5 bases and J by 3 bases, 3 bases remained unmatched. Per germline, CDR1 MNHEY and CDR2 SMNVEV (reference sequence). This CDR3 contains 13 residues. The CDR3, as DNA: TGTGCCAGCAGTCCGGGACAGTACTATGGCTACACCTTC. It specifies CASSPGQYYGYTF.

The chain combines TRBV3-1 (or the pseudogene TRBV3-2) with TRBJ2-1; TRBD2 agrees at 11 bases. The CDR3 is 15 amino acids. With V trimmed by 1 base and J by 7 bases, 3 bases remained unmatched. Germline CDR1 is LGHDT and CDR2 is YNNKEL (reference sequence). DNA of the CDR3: TGTGCCAGCAGCCAAGGGCTAGCGGGAGGTAATGAGCAGTTCTTC. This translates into CASSQGLAGGNEQFF.

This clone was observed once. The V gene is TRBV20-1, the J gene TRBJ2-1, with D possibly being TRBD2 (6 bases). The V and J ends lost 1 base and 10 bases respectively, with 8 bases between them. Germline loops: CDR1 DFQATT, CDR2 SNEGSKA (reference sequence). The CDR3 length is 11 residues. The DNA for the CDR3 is TGCAGTGCTAGAGTAAGCGGGGAGCAGTTCTTC. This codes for CSARVSGEQFF.